This T cell receptor beta chain originates from a study of cytotoxic CD8 clonotypes in ibrutinib-treated CLL. For the study at large: Patients gave response samples after a median about 12 months of treatment, range 6 to 36. The study recorded mean values of about 260,000 productive templates and approximately 90,000 productive rearrangements per sample.

The method was immunoSEQ multiplex PCR; TCRdb's version includes in-frame clones alone and lacks a portion of them. The table lists some 200,000 clones, 70% of them singletons. Study outcomes and limitations: Sustained-remission and progressing patients' sampling times differed.

The CDR3 totals 11 residues. CDR1 MNHEY and CDR2 SVGAGI come from the germline V gene. About this clone itself: Its specificity is not known. Relative to the germline gene, one junction end is altered; a read error may explain this.

The gene calls are TRBV6-5 and TRBJ1-2; D possibly corresponds to TRBD1 (5 bases). The TCR comes from a human donor with chronic lymphocytic leukemia. Sequencing used PBMCs, obtained after 12 months of ibrutinib treatment. The CDR3 is CASSLRGTESF. The CDR3 nucleotides read TGTGCCAGCAGTCTAAGAGGGACGGAGAGTTTC.